Listed here are 28 T cell receptor beta chains from one sample, sequenced in a study of cytomegalovirus exposure and HLA in healthy donors. Sequencing used immunoSEQ multiplex PCR; TCRdb keeps in-frame clones, though not all of them. The sample consists of over 200,000 clones, 85% to 90% of them appearing once. The material sequenced was PBMCs. The receptors here all came from a woman between 18 and 30 years old in good health and CMV-seronegative.

This chain uses TRBV5-6 with TRBJ2-3, with 9 bases matching TRBD2. In germline, CDR1 is SGHDT, CDR2 YYEEEE. This CDR3 spans 16 amino acids. V was pared by 2 bases and J by 6 bases, with 10 bases of the junction left unmatched. As DNA, the CDR3 is TGTGCCAGCAGCTTCTGGGCTAGCGGGGCTCACGATACGCAGTATTTT. Protein product: CASSFWASGAHDTQYF.

CDR3 protein: CASSGTGGNIQYF. In DNA form, the CDR3 reads TGTGCCAGCAGTGGGACAGGGGGAAACATTCAGTACTTC. The rearrangement uses TRBV2 and TRBJ2-4, with 10 bases aligning to TRBD1. Per germline, CDR1 SNHLY and CDR2 FYNNEI. Unmatched junction bases numbered 0, after V lost 4 bases and J lost 6 bases. The CDR3 sequence is 13 residues long. Looking up the rest from reference TRBV2 and TRBJ2-4 gives the full variable domain: EPEVTQTPSHQVTQMGQEVILRCVPISNHLYFYWYRQILGQKVEFLVSFYNNEISEKSEIFDDQFSVERPDGSNFTLKIRSTKLEDSAMYFCASSGTGGNIQYFGAGTRLSVL.

The chain joins TRBV29-1 to TRBJ2-6; D not resolved. The CDR3 length is 15 residues. V dropped 2 bases and J dropped 1 base, with 9 bases sitting between them. The germline V gene encodes CDR1 SQVTM and CDR2 ANQGSEA. CDR3: CSVEWALSGANVLTF. The DNA for the CDR3 is TGCAGCGTTGAATGGGCACTTTCTGGGGCCAACGTCCTGACTTTC.

The chain carries TRBV5-1 and TRBJ2-1; TRBD2 is a possible D gene (6 bases). This CDR3 spans 14 amino acids. Germline CDR1 and CDR2: SGHRS and YFSETQ. The V and J ends lost 5 bases and 7 bases respectively, with 16 bases between them. The DNA of the CDR3 is TGCGCCAGCAGTTCCGGGAGAGAAATTAATGAGCAGTTCTTC. Protein sequence: CASSSGREINEQFF.

This clone was recorded once. The genes are TRBV4-1 and TRBJ1-2; 8 bases are a match to TRBD1. This CDR3 is built from 15 residues. Germline CDR1 is MGHRA and CDR2 is YSYEKL. J lost 2 bases, V lost 4 bases, and 6 bases had no gene match. The CDR3 loop is CASSPGTGLNYGYTF. Here the CDR3 DNA reads TGCGCCAGCAGCCCTGGGACAGGTTTAAACTATGGCTACACCTTC.

This clone showed up just once. The chain couples TRBV28 to TRBJ2-7, with TRBD1 identical over 12 bases. This CDR3 comprises 15 residues. Per germline, CDR1 MDHEN and CDR2 SYDVKM. Unmatched junction bases numbered 12, after V lost 6 bases and J lost 9 bases. The CDR3 here is CASRPAGTGGQGQYF. In DNA form, the CDR3 reads TGTGCCAGCAGGCCCGCCGGGACAGGGGGCCAGGGGCAGTACTTC. Looking up the rest from reference TRBV28 and TRBJ2-7 gives the full variable domain: DVKVTQSSRYLVKRTGEKVFLECVQDMDHENMFWYRQDPGLGLRLIYFSYDVKMKEKGDIPEGYSVSREKKERFSLILESASTNQTSMYLCASRPAGTGGQGQYFGPGTRLTVT.

The chain uses TRBV28 and TRBJ1-5; D not resolved. Trimming cost V 3 bases and J 7 bases, with 22 bases left between them. CDR1 MDHEN and CDR2 SYDVKM come from the germline V gene. CDR3 length: 17 residues. The CDR3 protein is CASSFPRLRTSDQPQHF. Written as DNA, the CDR3 is TGTGCCAGCAGTTTTCCTCGACTCAGGACTTCCGACCAGCCCCAGCATTTT.

The chain carries TRBV29-1 and TRBJ2-7, with 9 bases that match TRBD1. The CDR3 is made up of 14 amino acids. Trimming took 2 bases from V and 0 from J; bases not matched to a gene: 2. Germline assignment: CDR1 SQVTM and CDR2 ANQGSEA. The CDR3 nucleotides are TGCAGCGTTGAAACGGGACAGGGCTCCTACGAGCAGTACTTC. This translates into CSVETGQGSYEQYF.

There are a few counts of this clone. The chain joins TRBV2 to TRBJ2-2, with D unresolved. The germline CDR1 and CDR2 sequences are SNHLY and FYNNEI. Trimming took off 3 bases at V and 1 base at J, with 6 bases between the two ends. The CDR3 loop spans 14 amino acids. The CDR3 here is CASSDPGNTGELFF. The CDR3 bases are TGTGCCAGCAGTGACCCCGGGAACACCGGGGAGCTGTTTTTT.

This chain links TRBV6-5 with TRBJ1-2; 7 bases match TRBD1. J was trimmed by 7 bases and V by 3 bases; bases with no gene match: 11. Germline assignment: CDR1 MNHEY and CDR2 SVGAGI. The CDR3 extends over 15 amino acids. CDR3: CASSYSTGTVLGYTF. DNA of the CDR3: TGTGCCAGCAGTTATTCGACCGGGACAGTTCTTGGCTACACCTTC.

In its sample, this clone was seen a few times. The V and J genes are TRBV7-2 and TRBJ2-7, with D possibly matching TRBD2 (6 bases). There are 18 residues in the CDR3. The V gene's germline CDR1 is SGHTA and CDR2 FQGNSA. Deletions cut 1 base from V and 2 bases from J, with 21 bases between. CDR3 bases: TGTGCCAGCAGCTTAGGAAGTGGTAGGGCGGGGTGGACCTACGAGCAGTACTTC. This translates into CASSLGSGRAGWTYEQYF.

The J gene is TRBJ1-1, the V gene TRBV27; a possible D gene is TRBD1 (6 bases). V lost 4 bases and J 3 bases, leaving 15 bases between the germline ends. Germline V gene lookup returns CDR1 MNHEY and CDR2 SMNVEV (reference sequence). This CDR3 is 15 amino acids long. The CDR3 DNA reads as TGTGCCAGCAGTTCCCACGGACAGACTTACACTGAAGCTTTCTTT. It encodes CASSSHGQTYTEAFF.

This chain connects TRBV6-1 to TRBJ2-7, with unresolved D. CDR3 length: 14 amino acids. In germline, CDR1 is MNHNS, CDR2 SASEGT. V lost 4 bases and J lost 0, with 10 bases in between. The DNA of the CDR3 is TGTGCCAGCAGTGGAGGCGTTCACTCCTACGAGCAGTACTTC. Translation gives CASSGGVHSYEQYF.

V and J are TRBV7-8 and TRBJ1-5; TRBD1 agrees at 8 bases. The germline V gene encodes CDR1 SGHVS and CDR2 FQNEAQ. Trimming cost V 5 bases and J 5 bases; bases outside gene matches: 14. This CDR3 is 17 amino acids long. The chain's CDR3 is CASSQDRAVDYYQPQHF. CDR3 nucleotide sequence: TGTGCCAGCAGCCAGGACAGGGCCGTGGATTACTATCAGCCCCAGCATTTT. The entire variable domain, with the rest obtained from reference TRBV7-8 and TRBJ1-5, is as follows: GAGVSQSPRYKVAKRGQDVALRCDPISGHVSLFWYQQALGQGPEFLTYFQNEAQLDKSGLPSDRFFAERPEGSVSTLKIQRTQQEDSAVYLCASSQDRAVDYYQPQHFGDGTRLSIL.

As regards this clone: The sample contains more than one DNA sequence encoding this CDR3. The chain employs TRBV5-1 and TRBJ2-1; 13 bases align to TRBD2. Germline lookup yields CDR1 SGHRS and CDR2 YFSETQ. Unmatched junction bases numbered 2, after V lost 3 bases and J lost 5 bases. The CDR3 is 15 amino acids. The CDR3 coding sequence is TGCGCCAGCAGCTCCGGGACTAGCGGGAACAATGAGCAGTTCTTC. This codes for CASSSGTSGNNEQFF.

The V and J genes are TRBV30 and TRBJ2-3, with 8 bases identical to TRBD1. The ends lost 5 bases at V and 0 bases at J; junction bases unmatched: 10. The CDR3 has 16 residues. Germline values: CDR1 GTSNPN, CDR2 SVGIG (reference sequence). CDR3 region: CAWGDPGQGSTDTQYF. As DNA, the CDR3 is TGTGCCTGGGGCGACCCCGGACAGGGAAGCACAGATACGCAGTATTTT.

The chain uses TRBV6-6 and TRBJ2-3; tentative D call: TRBD2 (5 bases). CDR1 is MNHNY and CDR2 is SVGAGI in the germline V gene (reference sequence). The CDR3 runs to 15 residues. V was clipped by 7 bases and J by 4 bases, with 18 bases between them. CDR3 protein: CASTLPGRAPDTQYF. The CDR3 region has the DNA TGTGCCAGCACCCTACCCGGGCGGGCCCCAGATACGCAGTATTTT.

For this clone: Other DNA sequences of this sample code for an identical CDR3. V is TRBV29-1 and J is TRBJ2-7; D gene unclear. Trimming pared 6 bases from V and 2 bases from J, leaving 8 bases between. The CDR3 is 11 residues long. The germline CDR1 and CDR2 sequences are SQVTM and ANQGSEA. CDR3 DNA sequence: TGCAGCGTAGTAGAAACCTACGAGCAGTACTTC. This translates into CSVVETYEQYF.

The chain links TRBV5-1 to TRBJ2-3; D perhaps matches TRBD2 (5 bases). The V and J ends lost 0 bases and 4 bases respectively, with 12 bases between them. CDR3 size: 15 residues. CDR1 is SGHRS, CDR2 YFSETQ, per germline. The CDR3 DNA sequence: TGCGCCAGCAGCTTGGAGGGCAAGGGAGCAGATACGCAGTATTTT. Its translation is CASSLEGKGADTQYF.

The chain couples TRBV2 to TRBJ2-7; 8 nucleotides match TRBD2. V lost 6 bases and J lost 5; bases outside the gene matches: 12. In germline, CDR1 is SNHLY, CDR2 FYNNEI. The CDR3 length is 15 residues. The DNA of the CDR3 is TGTGCCAGCAGGACTAGCGTCCAAGGATTCCACGAGCAGTACTTC. Its protein product is CASRTSVQGFHEQYF.

This clone was counted a single time. This chain joins TRBV28 and TRBJ1-2; possible D gene TRBD1, 5 bases. V was trimmed by 11 bases and J by 4 bases, leaving 20 bases between them. This CDR3 has 14 residues. Germline V lookup: CDR1 MDHEN, CDR2 SYDVKM. The CDR3 region is CAVTDPLSSYGYTF. In DNA form, the CDR3 reads TGTGCCGTGACAGATCCCCTATCCTCCTATGGCTACACCTTC.

The chain links TRBV28 to TRBJ2-1; D remains unclear. CDR1 MDHEN and CDR2 SYDVKM come from the germline V gene. The CDR3 is 12 residues long. The V end was cut by 3 bases, the J end by 6 bases, with 6 bases between. CDR3 DNA: TGTGCCAGCAGTTTCTATTCCAATGAGCAGTTCTTC. This translates into CASSFYSNEQFF.

The chain joins TRBV6-5 to TRBJ1-5; tentatively, D is TRBD1 (5 bases). The CDR3 consists of 13 residues. CDR1 is MNHEY, CDR2 SVGAGI, per germline. V shed 4 bases and J shed 6 bases, with 10 bases lying between them. Here the CDR3 reads CASSWGVGQPQHF. CDR3 in DNA: TGTGCCAGCAGTTGGGGGGTGGGTCAGCCCCAGCATTTT.

A note on this clone: The junction does not match germline at one end; this may be a read error. The rearrangement links TRBV5-1 to TRBJ2-1, with 16 nucleotides matching TRBD2. Looked up from germline, CDR1 is SGHRS and CDR2 is YFSETQ. The CDR3 covers 13 residues. This chain's CDR3 is CASSLGGLAGGVF. CDR3 coding DNA: TGCGCCAGCAGCTTGGGGGGACTAGCGGGAGGGGTCTTC. Full variable domain (rest looked up from reference TRBV5-1 and TRBJ2-1): KAGVTQTPRYLIKTRGQQVTLSCSPISGHRSVSWYQQTPGQGLQFLFEYFSETQRNKGNFPGRFSGRQFSNSRSEMNVSTLELGDSALYLCASSLGGLAGGVFGPGTRLTVL.

The V and J genes are TRBV30 and TRBJ1-4; 8 bases fit TRBD1. With 0 bases clipped from V and 3 bases from J, the junction kept 6 bases outside the gene matches. Germline CDR1 and CDR2: GTSNPN and SVGIG (reference sequence). This CDR3 has 16 residues. The CDR3 region is CAWSVRTGFSNEKLFF. The CDR3 DNA reads TGTGCCTGGAGTGTAAGGACAGGGTTTTCTAATGAAAAACTGTTTTTT. The full variable domain, rest sourced from reference TRBV30 and TRBJ1-4, is SQTIHQWPATLVQPVGSPLSLECTVEGTSNPNLYWYRQAAGRGLQLLFYSVGIGQISSEVPQNLSASRPQDRQFILSSKKLLLSDSGFYLCAWSVRTGFSNEKLFFGSGTQLSVL.

This chain connects TRBV5-6 to TRBJ2-3, with 13 bases identical to TRBD2. The V gene's germline CDR1 is SGHDT and CDR2 YYEEEE. The CDR3 contains 17 residues. The V gene end was trimmed by 3 bases and the J gene end by 4 bases; junction bases not matched to a gene: 8. CDR3 sequence reads: CASSWGTSGKQADTQYF. Written as DNA, the CDR3 is TGTGCCAGCAGCTGGGGGACTAGCGGGAAACAGGCAGATACGCAGTATTTT. Full variable domain (missing parts from reference TRBV5-6 and TRBJ2-3): DAGVTQSPTHLIKTRGQQVTLRCSPKSGHDTVSWYQQALGQGPQFIFQYYEEEERQRGNFPDRFSGHQFPNYSSELNVNALLLGDSALYLCASSWGTSGKQADTQYFGPGTRLTVL.

The rearrangement uses TRBV15 and TRBJ2-3; TRBD2 is a possible D gene (5 bases). The CDR3 has 16 residues. CDR1 and CDR2 (germline): LNHNV, YYDKDF (reference sequence). V was cut by 9 bases and J by 5 bases, with 24 bases left in between. As DNA, the CDR3 is TGTGCCACTACCCTTGACTTGGGAGTAGATGGAGATACGCAGTATTTT. Translating it yields CATTLDLGVDGDTQYF. Full variable domain (missing parts from reference TRBV15 and TRBJ2-3): DAMVIQNPRYQVTQFGKPVTLSCSQTLNHNVMYWYQQKSSQAPKLLFHYYDKDFNNEADTPDNFQSRRPNTSFCFLDIRSPGLGDTAMYLCATTLDLGVDGDTQYFGPGTRLTVL.

This chain uses TRBV7-3 with TRBJ1-1; TRBD1 is a possible D gene (6 bases). CDR1 SGHTA and CDR2 FQGTGA come from the germline V gene. V was pared by 1 base and J by 3 bases, with 24 bases between. The CDR3 is made up of 19 amino acids. CDR3 sequence (DNA): TGTGCCAGCAGCTTAAGAGGGTGGGGACATGATCGTGGGGACACTGAAGCTTTCTTT. Translated: CASSLRGWGHDRGDTEAFF.